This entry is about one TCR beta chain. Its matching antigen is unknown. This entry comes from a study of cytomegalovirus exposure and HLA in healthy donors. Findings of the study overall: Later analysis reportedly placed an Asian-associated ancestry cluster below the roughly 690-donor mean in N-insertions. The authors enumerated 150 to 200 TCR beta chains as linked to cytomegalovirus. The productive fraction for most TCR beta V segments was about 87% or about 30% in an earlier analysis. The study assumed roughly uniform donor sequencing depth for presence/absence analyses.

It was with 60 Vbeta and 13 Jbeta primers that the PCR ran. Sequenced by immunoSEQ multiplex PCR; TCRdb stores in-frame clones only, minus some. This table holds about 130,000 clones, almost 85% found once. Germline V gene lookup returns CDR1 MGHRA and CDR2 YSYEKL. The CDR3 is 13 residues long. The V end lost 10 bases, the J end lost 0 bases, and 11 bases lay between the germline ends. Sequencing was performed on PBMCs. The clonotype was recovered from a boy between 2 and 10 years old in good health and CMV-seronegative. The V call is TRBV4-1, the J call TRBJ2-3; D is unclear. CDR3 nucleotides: TGCGCCATTTCGCAGGCTAGCACAGATACGCAGTATTTT. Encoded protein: CAISQASTDTQYF.